The table lists the clone carrying this T cell receptor beta chain with a few counts. The source of the sample is a study of T cells in Graves' hyperthyroidism and ophthalmopathy. V dropped 4 bases and J dropped 1; count of bases not matched to a gene: 7. Germline V gives CDR1 SGHNT, CDR2 YYREEE (reference sequence). The CDR3 extends over 16 amino acids. RNA transcripts gave rise to amplified TCR beta CDR3 regions. The primer set for the first-round RT-PCR of the TCR CDR3 was HTBI. TCRdb itself ran the multiplex PCR reads through MiXCR, one entry per CDR3 protein. The sample lists over 500,000 distinct CDR3 sequences; roughly 18% were seen once.

Material: blood. The sequence was collected from a woman aged 18-35 years with Graves' ophthalmopathy. This chain uses TRBV5-4 with TRBJ2-2, with TRBD1 identical over 7 bases. The CDR3 nucleotides read TGTGCCAGCAGCGCCGAGGGGGCGATGAACACCGGGGAGCTGTTTTTT. Translated, it gives CASSAEGAMNTGELFF.